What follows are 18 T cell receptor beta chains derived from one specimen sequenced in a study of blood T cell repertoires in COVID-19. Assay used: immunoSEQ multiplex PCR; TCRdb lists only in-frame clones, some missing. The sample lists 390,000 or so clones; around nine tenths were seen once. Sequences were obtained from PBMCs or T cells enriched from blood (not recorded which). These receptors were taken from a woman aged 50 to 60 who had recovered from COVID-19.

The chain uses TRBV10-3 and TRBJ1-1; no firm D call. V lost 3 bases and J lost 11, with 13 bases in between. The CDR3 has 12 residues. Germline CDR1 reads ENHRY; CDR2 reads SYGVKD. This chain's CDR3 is CAISDPQSKAFF. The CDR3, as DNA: TGTGCCATCAGTGACCCACAGTCAAAGGCTTTCTTT.

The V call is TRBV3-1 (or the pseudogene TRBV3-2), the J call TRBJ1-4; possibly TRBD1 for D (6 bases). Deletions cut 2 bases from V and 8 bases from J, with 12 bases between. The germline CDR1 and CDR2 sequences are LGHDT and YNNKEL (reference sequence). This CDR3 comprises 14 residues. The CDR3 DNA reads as TGTGCCAGCAGCCAACGACAGGATGACGAAAAACTGTTTTTT. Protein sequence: CASSQRQDDEKLFF.

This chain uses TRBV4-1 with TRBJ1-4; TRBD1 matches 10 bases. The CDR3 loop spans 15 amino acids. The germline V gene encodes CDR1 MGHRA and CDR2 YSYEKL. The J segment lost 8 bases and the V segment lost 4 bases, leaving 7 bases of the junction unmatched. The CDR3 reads CASSRRQGAGEKLFF. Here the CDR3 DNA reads TGCGCCAGCAGCCGCAGACAGGGGGCAGGGGAAAAACTGTTTTTT.

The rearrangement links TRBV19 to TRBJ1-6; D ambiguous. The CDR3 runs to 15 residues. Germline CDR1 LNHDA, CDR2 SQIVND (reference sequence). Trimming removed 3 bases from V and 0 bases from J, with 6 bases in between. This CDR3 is CASSIGSSYNSPLHF. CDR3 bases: TGTGCCAGTAGTATCGGGAGCTCCTATAATTCACCCCTCCACTTT.

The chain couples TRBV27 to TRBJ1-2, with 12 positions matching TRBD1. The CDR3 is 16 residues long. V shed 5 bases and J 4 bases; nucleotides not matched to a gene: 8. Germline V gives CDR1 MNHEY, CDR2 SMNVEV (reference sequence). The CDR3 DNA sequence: TGTGCCAGCAGTCGTCGGGACAGGGGGCCTGGCTATGGCTACACCTTC. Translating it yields CASSRRDRGPGYGYTF.

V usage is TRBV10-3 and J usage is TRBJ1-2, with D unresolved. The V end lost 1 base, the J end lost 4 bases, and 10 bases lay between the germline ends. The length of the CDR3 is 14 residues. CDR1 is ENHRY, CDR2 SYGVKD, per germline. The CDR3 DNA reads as TGTGCCATCAGTGAGTTACAGAACATCTATGGCTACACCTTC. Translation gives CAISELQNIYGYTF.

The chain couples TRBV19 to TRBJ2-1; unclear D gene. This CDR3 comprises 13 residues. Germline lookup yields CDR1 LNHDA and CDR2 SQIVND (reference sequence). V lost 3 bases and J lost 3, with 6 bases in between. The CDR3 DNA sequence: TGTGCCAGTAGTATGGGCAGCTACAATGAGCAGTTCTTC. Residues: CASSMGSYNEQFF.

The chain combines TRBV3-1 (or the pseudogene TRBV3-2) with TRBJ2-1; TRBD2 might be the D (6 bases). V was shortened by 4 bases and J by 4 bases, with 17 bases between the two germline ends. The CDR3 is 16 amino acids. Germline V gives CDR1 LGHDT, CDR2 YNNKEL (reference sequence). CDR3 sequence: CASSPASGDGYNEQFF. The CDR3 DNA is TGTGCCAGCAGCCCAGCCTCGGGGGATGGGTACAATGAGCAGTTCTTC.

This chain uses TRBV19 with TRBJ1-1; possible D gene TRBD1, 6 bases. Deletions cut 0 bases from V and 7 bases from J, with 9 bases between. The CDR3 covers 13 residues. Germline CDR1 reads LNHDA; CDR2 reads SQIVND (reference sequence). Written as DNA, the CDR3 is TGTGCCAGTAGTATAGACCTGACAGGTGAAGCTTTCTTT. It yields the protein CASSIDLTGEAFF.

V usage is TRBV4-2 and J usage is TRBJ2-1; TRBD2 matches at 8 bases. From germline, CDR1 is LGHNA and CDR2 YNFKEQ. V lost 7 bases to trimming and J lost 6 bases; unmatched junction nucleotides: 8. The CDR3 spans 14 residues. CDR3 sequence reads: CASTKGGGLNEQFF. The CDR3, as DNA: TGTGCCAGCACCAAGGGCGGGGGGCTCAATGAGCAGTTCTTC.

CDR3 DNA: TGTGCCAGCAGCTTAATCCGGGAAAGAGGCGAGCAGTACTTC. Its protein product is CASSLIRERGEQYF. This chain joins TRBV7-9 and TRBJ2-7; TRBD2 might be the D (5 bases). Between the trimmed V and J ends, which lost 2 bases and 6 bases, there was a span of 14 bases. This CDR3 region has 14 residues. Per germline, CDR1 SEHNR and CDR2 FQNEAQ (reference sequence). The whole variable domain, remainder taken from reference TRBV7-9 and TRBJ2-7, is DTGVSQNPRHKITKRGQNVTFRCDPISEHNRLYWYRQTLGQGPEFLTYFQNEAQLEKSRLLSDRFSAERPKGSFSTLEIQRTEQGDSAMYLCASSLIRERGEQYFGPGTRLTVT.

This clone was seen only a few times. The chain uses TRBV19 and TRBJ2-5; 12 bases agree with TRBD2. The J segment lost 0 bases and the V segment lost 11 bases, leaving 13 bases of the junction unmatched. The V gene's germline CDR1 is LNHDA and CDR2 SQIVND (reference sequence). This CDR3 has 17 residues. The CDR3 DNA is TGTGCCCCAGCTTCGAGACGACTAGCGGGGGACCAAGAGACCCAGTACTTC. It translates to CAPASRRLAGDQETQYF.

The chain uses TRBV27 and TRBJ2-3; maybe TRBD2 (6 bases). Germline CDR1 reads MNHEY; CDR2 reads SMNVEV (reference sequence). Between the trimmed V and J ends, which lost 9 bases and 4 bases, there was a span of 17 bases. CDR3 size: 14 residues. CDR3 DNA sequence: TGTGCCAGTAAGCGCCTCGGAGGGGCAGATACGCAGTATTTT. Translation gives CASKRLGGADTQYF.

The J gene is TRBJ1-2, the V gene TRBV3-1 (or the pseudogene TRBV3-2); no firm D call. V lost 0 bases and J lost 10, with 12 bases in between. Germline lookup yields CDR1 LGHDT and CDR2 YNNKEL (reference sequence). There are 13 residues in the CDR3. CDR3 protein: CASSQETKVPYTF. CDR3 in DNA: TGTGCCAGCAGCCAAGAGACAAAGGTGCCCTACACCTTC.

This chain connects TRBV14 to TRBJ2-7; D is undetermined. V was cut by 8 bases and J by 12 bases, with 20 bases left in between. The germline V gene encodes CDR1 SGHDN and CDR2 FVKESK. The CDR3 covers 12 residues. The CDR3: CASRPPILVAYF. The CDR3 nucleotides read TGTGCCAGCCGCCCCCCTATTCTAGTTGCGTACTTC.

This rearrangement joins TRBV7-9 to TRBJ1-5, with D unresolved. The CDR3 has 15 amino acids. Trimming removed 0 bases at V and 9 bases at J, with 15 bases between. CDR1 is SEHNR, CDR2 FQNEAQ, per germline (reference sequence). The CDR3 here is CASSLAEGELRPQHF. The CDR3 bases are TGTGCCAGCAGCTTAGCGGAGGGTGAGTTGCGGCCCCAGCATTTT.

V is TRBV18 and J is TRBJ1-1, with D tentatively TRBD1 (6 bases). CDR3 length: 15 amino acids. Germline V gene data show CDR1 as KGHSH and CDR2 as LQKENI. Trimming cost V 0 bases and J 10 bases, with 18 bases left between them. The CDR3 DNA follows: TGTGCCAGCTCACCACCGACTACAGGGCAGAGGGGAGCTTTCTTT. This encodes CASSPPTTGQRGAFF.

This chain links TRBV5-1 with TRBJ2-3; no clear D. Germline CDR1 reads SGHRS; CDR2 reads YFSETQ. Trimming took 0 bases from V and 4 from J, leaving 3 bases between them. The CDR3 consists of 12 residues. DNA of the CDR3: TGCGCCAGCAGCTTGGCCGCAGATACGCAGTATTTT. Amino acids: CASSLAADTQYF.